The clone carrying this T cell receptor (beta chain) came up a few times. The target antigen is unknown. The CDR3 runs to 14 residues. V was clipped by 5 bases and J by 4 bases, with 14 bases between them. Germline V gene lookup returns CDR1 MNHEY and CDR2 SMNVEV (reference sequence). These data originate in a study of T cell repertoires in cytomegalovirus infection. TCRdb used MiXCR to reprocess the reads, holding one entry per CDR3 protein. Of 750,000 to 900,000 distinct CDR3 sequences in the sample, about 28% were seen once. Sequences were derived from cultured CD8+ T cells from PBMCs, sampled from culture after CMV antigen stimulation. This sequence was found in a human donor in good health (CMV status not recorded). Some clones in this sample may be carry-over from other donors' samples. J is TRBJ1-2 and V is TRBV27; possible D gene TRBD1, 5 bases. CDR3 in amino acids: CASSLRRVGYGYTF. CDR3 bases: TGTGCCAGCAGTCTCCGCAGGGTTGGCTATGGCTACACCTTC.